These 3 T cell receptor beta chains were all obtained from the same sample, sequenced in a study of cytomegalovirus exposure and HLA in healthy donors. The PCR had 60 Vbeta and 13 Jbeta primers. The method was immunoSEQ multiplex PCR; TCRdb's version includes in-frame clones alone and lacks a portion of them. This sample has 60,000 to 80,000 clones, with more than 75% found just once. Material: PBMCs. The receptors were sampled from a girl under 18 in good health and CMV-seropositive.

The sample holds a few counts of this clone. The chain links TRBV15 to TRBJ1-1, with D possibly matching TRBD1 (5 bases). There are 13 residues in the CDR3. Trimming took 4 bases from V and 3 from J, leaving 9 bases between them. Germline V gene data show CDR1 as LNHNV and CDR2 as YYDKDF (reference sequence). Here the CDR3 DNA reads TGTGCCACCAGCACCACCAGGGACACTGAAGCTTTCTTT. Translated, it gives CATSTTRDTEAFF.

The chain recombines TRBV28 with TRBJ1-2; the match to TRBD1 covers 12 bases. The V and J ends lost 3 bases and 8 bases, in that order; junction bases with no gene match: 16. Germline CDR1 is MDHEN and CDR2 is SYDVKM. This CDR3 region has 18 residues. The CDR3 DNA follows: TGTGCCAGCAGTTTGGGGGGCGGGACAGGGGGCCCCTGGCGGGGCTACACCTTC. This codes for CASSLGGGTGGPWRGYTF.

This rearrangement joins TRBV29-1 to TRBJ1-2, with TRBD1 matching 11 bases. Germline trimming cut 3 bases from V and 1 base from J; bases unmatched to any gene: 7. Germline V lookup: CDR1 SQVTM, CDR2 ANQGSEA. The length of the CDR3 is 16 residues. This CDR3 reads CSVDRGQGAGNYGYTF. DNA of the CDR3: TGCAGCGTTGACCGAGGACAGGGGGCTGGTAACTATGGCTACACCTTC.